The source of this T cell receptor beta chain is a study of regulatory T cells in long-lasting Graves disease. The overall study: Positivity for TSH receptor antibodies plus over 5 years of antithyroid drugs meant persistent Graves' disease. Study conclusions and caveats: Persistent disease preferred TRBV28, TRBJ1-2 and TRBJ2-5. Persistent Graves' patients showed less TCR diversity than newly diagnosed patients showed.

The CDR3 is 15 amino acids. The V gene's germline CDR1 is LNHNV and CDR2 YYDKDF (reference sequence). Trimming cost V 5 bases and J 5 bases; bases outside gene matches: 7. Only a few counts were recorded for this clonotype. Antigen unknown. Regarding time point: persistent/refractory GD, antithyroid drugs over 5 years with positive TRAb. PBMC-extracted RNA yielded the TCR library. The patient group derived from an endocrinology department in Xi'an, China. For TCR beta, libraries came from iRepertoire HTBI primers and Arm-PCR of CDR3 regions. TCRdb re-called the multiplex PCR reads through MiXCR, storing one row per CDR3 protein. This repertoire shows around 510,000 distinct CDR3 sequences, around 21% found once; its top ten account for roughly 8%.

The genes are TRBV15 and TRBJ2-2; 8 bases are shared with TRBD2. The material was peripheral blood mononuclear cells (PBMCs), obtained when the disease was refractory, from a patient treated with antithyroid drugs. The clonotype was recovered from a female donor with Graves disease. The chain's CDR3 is CATSPRRGGTGELFF. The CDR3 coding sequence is TGTGCCACCAGCCCCCGTCGGGGGGGTACCGGGGAGCTGTTTTTT.